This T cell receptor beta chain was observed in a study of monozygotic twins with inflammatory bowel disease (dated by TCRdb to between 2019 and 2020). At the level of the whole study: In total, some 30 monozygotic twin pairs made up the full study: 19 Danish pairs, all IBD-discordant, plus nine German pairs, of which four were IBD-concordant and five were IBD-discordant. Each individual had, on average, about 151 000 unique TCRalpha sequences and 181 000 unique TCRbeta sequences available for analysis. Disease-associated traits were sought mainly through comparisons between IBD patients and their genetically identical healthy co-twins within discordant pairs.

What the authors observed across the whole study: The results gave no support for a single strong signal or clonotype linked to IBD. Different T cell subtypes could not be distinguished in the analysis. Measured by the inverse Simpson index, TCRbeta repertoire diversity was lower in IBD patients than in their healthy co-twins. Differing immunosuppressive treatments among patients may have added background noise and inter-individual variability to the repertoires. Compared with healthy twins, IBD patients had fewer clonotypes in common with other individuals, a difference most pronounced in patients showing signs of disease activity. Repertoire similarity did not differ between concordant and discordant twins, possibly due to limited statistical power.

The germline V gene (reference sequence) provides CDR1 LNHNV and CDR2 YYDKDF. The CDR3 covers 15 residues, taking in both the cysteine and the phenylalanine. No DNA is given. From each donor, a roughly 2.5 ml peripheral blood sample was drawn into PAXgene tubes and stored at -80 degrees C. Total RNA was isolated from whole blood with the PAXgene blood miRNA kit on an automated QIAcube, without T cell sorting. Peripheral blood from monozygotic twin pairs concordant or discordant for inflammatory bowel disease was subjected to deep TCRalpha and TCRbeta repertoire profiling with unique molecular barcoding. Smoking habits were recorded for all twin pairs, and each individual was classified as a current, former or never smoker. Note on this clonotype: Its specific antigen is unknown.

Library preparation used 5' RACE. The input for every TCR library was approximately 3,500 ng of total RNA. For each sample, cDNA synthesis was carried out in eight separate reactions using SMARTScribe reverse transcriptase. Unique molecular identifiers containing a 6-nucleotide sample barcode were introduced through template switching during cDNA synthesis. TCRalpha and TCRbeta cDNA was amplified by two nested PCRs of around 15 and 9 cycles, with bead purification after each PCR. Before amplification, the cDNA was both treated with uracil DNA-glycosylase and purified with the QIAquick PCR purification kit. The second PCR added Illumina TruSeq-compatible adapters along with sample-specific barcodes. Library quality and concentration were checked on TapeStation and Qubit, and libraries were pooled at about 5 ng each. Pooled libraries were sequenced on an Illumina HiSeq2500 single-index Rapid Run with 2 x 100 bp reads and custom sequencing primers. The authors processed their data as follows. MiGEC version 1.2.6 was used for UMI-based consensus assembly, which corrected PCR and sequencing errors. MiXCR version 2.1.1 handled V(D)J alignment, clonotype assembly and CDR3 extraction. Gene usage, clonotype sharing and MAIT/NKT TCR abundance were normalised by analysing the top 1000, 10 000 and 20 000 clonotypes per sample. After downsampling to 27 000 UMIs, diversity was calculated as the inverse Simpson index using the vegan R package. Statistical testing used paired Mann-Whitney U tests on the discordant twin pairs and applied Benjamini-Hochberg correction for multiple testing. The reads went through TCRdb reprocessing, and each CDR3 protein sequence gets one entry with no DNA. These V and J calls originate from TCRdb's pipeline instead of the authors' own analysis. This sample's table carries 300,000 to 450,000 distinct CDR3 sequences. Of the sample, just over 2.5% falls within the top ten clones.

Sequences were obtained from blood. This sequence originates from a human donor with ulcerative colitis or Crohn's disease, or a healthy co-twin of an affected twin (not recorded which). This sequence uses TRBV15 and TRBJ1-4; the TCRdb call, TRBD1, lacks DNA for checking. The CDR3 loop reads CATSRRTGWLEKLFF. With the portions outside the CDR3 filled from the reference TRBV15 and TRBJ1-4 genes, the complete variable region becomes DAMVIQNPRYQVTQFGKPVTLSCSQTLNHNVMYWYQQKSSQAPKLLFHYYDKDFNNEADTPDNFQSRRPNTSFCFLDIRSPGLGDTAMYLCATSRRTGWLEKLFFGSGTQLSVL.